One sample yielded the 19 T cell receptor beta chains listed below, sequenced in a study of cytomegalovirus exposure and HLA in healthy donors. Primers included in the PCR were 60 Vbeta and 13 Jbeta primers. Measured with immunoSEQ multiplex PCR; TCRdb has only the in-frame clones, and not every one. The data show approximately 99,000 clones, 73% seen once. Material for sequencing was PBMCs. The receptors come from a man aged 40-49 years in good health and CMV-seronegative.

The J gene is TRBJ1-1, the V gene TRBV15; possible D gene TRBD1, 6 bases. The CDR3 covers 14 residues. V shed 3 bases and J shed 1 base, with 9 bases lying between them. Per the germline V gene, CDR1 is LNHNV and CDR2 is YYDKDF (reference sequence). The chain's CDR3 is CATSSDRPNTEAFF. In nucleotides, the CDR3 is TGTGCCACCAGCAGCGACAGGCCGAACACTGAAGCTTTCTTT.

J is TRBJ2-3 and V is TRBV7-2, with unresolved D. The CDR3 length is 12 residues. With 5 bases removed from V and 2 bases from J, the gap between germline ends came to 5 bases. Germline CDR1 reads SGHTA; CDR2 reads FQGNSA. The CDR3 DNA follows: TGTGCCAGCAGCCAGAACACAGATACGCAGTATTTT. Protein product: CASSQNTDTQYF.

This chain links TRBV4-2 with TRBJ2-5, with 9 positions matching TRBD2. This CDR3 is 16 amino acids long. Germline V gene lookup returns CDR1 LGHNA and CDR2 YNFKEQ. The ends lost 1 base at V and 0 bases at J; junction bases unmatched: 3. CDR3 nucleotides: TGTGCCAGCAGCCAAGCTCGACTAGCGGACCAAGAGACCCAGTACTTC. Translation gives CASSQARLADQETQYF.

The chain carries TRBV6-5 and TRBJ2-3; 7 positions match TRBD2. The V gene's germline CDR1 is MNHEY and CDR2 SVGAGI. The V gene end was trimmed by 3 bases and the J gene end by 3 bases; junction bases not matched to a gene: 3. The CDR3 spans 14 residues. The DNA for the CDR3 is TGTGCCAGCAGTTATACAGCGGGGACAGATACGCAGTATTTT. This encodes CASSYTAGTDTQYF.

V usage is TRBV28 and J usage is TRBJ1-2; 7 positions agree with TRBD1. CDR3 length: 14 residues. Trimming removed 1 base from V and 5 bases from J; junction bases left unmatched: 4. Germline loops: CDR1 MDHEN, CDR2 SYDVKM. As DNA, the CDR3 is TGTGCCAGCAGTTTATCGGCAGGGGGGTATGGCTACACCTTC. Its protein product is CASSLSAGGYGYTF.

V and J are TRBV5-6 and TRBJ1-3; TRBD1 is a possible D gene (5 bases). V lost 4 bases and J 0 bases, leaving 17 bases between the germline ends. Germline assignment: CDR1 SGHDT and CDR2 YYEEEE. This CDR3 contains 17 residues. The CDR3 DNA is TGTGCCAGCAGCGAGAAACGACAGATCTCCTCTGGAAACACCATATATTTT. As protein: CASSEKRQISSGNTIYF.

CDR3 residues: CASSQGVQTNTEAFF. The CDR3 DNA reads TGCGCCAGCAGCCAAGGGGTACAGACGAACACTGAAGCTTTCTTT. V is TRBV4-1 and J is TRBJ1-1; no firm D call. The CDR3 extends over 15 amino acids. Germline CDR1 and CDR2: MGHRA and YSYEKL. Trimming cost V 1 base and J 1 base, with 10 bases left between them.

This chain connects TRBV15 to TRBJ2-2; 10 bases line up with TRBD2. This CDR3 comprises 17 residues. The junction had 8 bases not matched to a gene; V was cut back by 4 bases and J by 3 bases. CDR1 is LNHNV and CDR2 is YYDKDF in the germline V gene (reference sequence). CDR3 protein: CATSTHGLAVDTGELFF. The CDR3 nucleotides are TGTGCCACCAGCACCCATGGACTAGCGGTCGACACCGGGGAGCTGTTTTTT.

The chain recombines TRBV9 with TRBJ1-2; D uncertain. Germline V CDR1 and CDR2: SGDLS, YYNGEE. The CDR3 spans 15 residues. Trimming took 0 bases from V and 3 from J, leaving 12 bases between them. The CDR3 DNA reads TGTGCCAGCAGCGTAGGAGGGAGGTCGGACTATGGCTACACCTTC. Amino acid sequence: CASSVGGRSDYGYTF.

A few counts support this clone. The chain combines TRBV10-3 with TRBJ2-3, with 8 bases aligning to TRBD2. This CDR3 contains 15 residues. Trimming at V came to 2 bases and at J to 4 bases, leaving 5 bases not matched to a gene. Germline V lookup: CDR1 ENHRY, CDR2 SYGVKD. CDR3 in amino acids: CAISENGGASDTQYF. CDR3 DNA: TGTGCCATCAGTGAGAACGGGGGGGCCTCAGATACGCAGTATTTT.

The genes are TRBV4-1 and TRBJ2-3, with 8 nucleotides matching TRBD2. The CDR3 totals 16 residues. Trimming took 4 bases from V and 2 from J; bases not matched to a gene: 8. Germline CDR1 and CDR2: MGHRA and YSYEKL. The CDR3, as DNA: TGCGCCAGCAGCCGCAGCCTAGCGGGCTCCACAGATACGCAGTATTTT. Translating it yields CASSRSLAGSTDTQYF.

The CDR3 sequence: CASKPQGVVVRTGELFF. CDR3 nucleotide sequence: TGTGCCAGCAAACCACAGGGGGTGGTAGTTCGGACCGGGGAGCTGTTTTTT. The chain uses TRBV7-8 and TRBJ2-2; 8 positions match TRBD1. V lost 7 bases to trimming and J lost 5 bases; unmatched junction nucleotides: 15. The CDR3 loop spans 17 amino acids. Germline lookup yields CDR1 SGHVS and CDR2 FQNEAQ. Combining the CDR3 with reference TRBV7-8 and TRBJ2-2 gives the whole variable domain GAGVSQSPRYKVAKRGQDVALRCDPISGHVSLFWYQQALGQGPEFLTYFQNEAQLDKSGLPSDRFFAERPEGSVSTLKIQRTQQEDSAVYLCASKPQGVVVRTGELFFGEGSRLTVL.

The genes are TRBV12-2 and TRBJ1-2; no check of the table's D call, TRBD1, against the DNA was made. TRBV12-2 is a pseudogene locus. The CDR3 is 14 amino acids. CDR3 nucleotides: TGTGCAAGTCGCTTAGTGGGGGACAGGAATGGCTACACCTTC. Amino acid sequence: CASRLVGDRNGYTF.

This chain links TRBV7-2 with TRBJ1-1; possibly TRBD1 for D (5 bases). Germline CDR1 is SGHTA and CDR2 is FQGNSA. V lost 0 bases and J lost 6, with 11 bases in between. The CDR3 consists of 14 residues. The CDR3 DNA sequence: TGTGCCAGCAGCTTAGCGGGCCAGGGCGCTGAAGCTTTCTTT. It is translated as CASSLAGQGAEAFF. The full variable domain, its missing parts supplied by reference TRBV7-2 and TRBJ1-1, is GAGVSQSPSNKVTEKGKDVELRCDPISGHTALYWYRQSLGQGLEFLIYFQGNSAPDKSGLPSDRFSAERTGGSVSTLTIQRTQQEDSAVYLCASSLAGQGAEAFFGQGTRLTVV.

The chain joins TRBV6-6 to TRBJ2-5, with a weak D call TRBD1 (7 bases). Trimming took off 4 bases at V and 5 bases at J, with 20 bases between the two ends. The CDR3 runs 16 residues. CDR1 and CDR2 (germline): MNHNY, SVGAGI (reference sequence). DNA for the CDR3: TGTGCCAGCAGTTTAAGACAGGGCGGGGCGAGTGAGACCCAGTACTTC. Translated: CASSLRQGGASETQYF.

J is TRBJ1-5 and V is TRBV6-1; 10 positions match TRBD1. V lost 7 bases to trimming and J lost 6 bases; unmatched junction nucleotides: 6. Germline CDR1 reads MNHNS; CDR2 reads SASEGT. This CDR3 region has 14 residues. This CDR3 is CASTPGQGFQPQHF. As DNA, the CDR3 is TGTGCCAGCACCCCGGGACAGGGGTTTCAGCCCCAGCATTTT.

This clone was detected only a few times. The sample holds other DNA sequences that translate to the same CDR3. The V call is TRBV5-1, the J call TRBJ2-3; 14 bases map to TRBD2. Germline loops: CDR1 SGHRS, CDR2 YFSETQ. The CDR3 runs to 15 residues. V dropped 4 bases and J dropped 5; count of bases not matched to a gene: 3. CDR3 amino acids: CASSLGTSGGDTQYF. In DNA, the CDR3 is TGCGCCAGCAGCCTGGGGACTAGCGGGGGAGATACGCAGTATTTT.

The chain carries TRBV5-6 and TRBJ2-1, with 13 bases that match TRBD2. Looked up from germline, CDR1 is SGHDT and CDR2 is YYEEEE. The CDR3 totals 16 residues. Germline trimming cut 4 bases from V and 8 bases from J; bases unmatched to any gene: 9. DNA for the CDR3: TGTGCCAGCAGCCTAACTAGCGGGGGGGCAGGGGATGAGCAGTTCTTC. Translating gives CASSLTSGGAGDEQFF. The full variable domain, its missing parts supplied by reference TRBV5-6 and TRBJ2-1, is DAGVTQSPTHLIKTRGQQVTLRCSPKSGHDTVSWYQQALGQGPQFIFQYYEEEERQRGNFPDRFSGHQFPNYSSELNVNALLLGDSALYLCASSLTSGGAGDEQFFGPGTRLTVL.

The chain couples TRBV6-1 to TRBJ2-7; maybe TRBD1 (6 bases). The CDR3 covers 13 residues. The germline V gene has CDR1 MNHNS and CDR2 SASEGT. Trimming stripped 5 bases from V and 5 bases from J, with 13 bases between. The CDR3 coding sequence is TGTGCCAGCAGTTATACAGGGAGACACGAGCAGTACTTC. It translates to CASSYTGRHEQYF.